The rows below give T cell receptor beta chains drawn from one sample of a study of blood T cell repertoires in COVID-19. Clones were sequenced by immunoSEQ multiplex PCR, and TCRdb holds only the in-frame ones, with some missing. The table includes some 150,000 clones, roughly nine tenths detected once. Specimen: peripheral blood. The receptors originated from a human donor in a cohort sampled during active COVID-19. Each CDR3 is given without its conserved first and last residue. The order of the fields is J gene, V gene, CDR3 protein.

J gene: TRBJ2-7; V gene: TRBV7-9; CDR3 protein: ASSLGAHEQY
J gene: TRBJ1-4; V gene: TRBV2; CDR3 protein: ASGSTGVNEKLF
J gene: TRBJ2-7; V gene: TRBV6-5; CDR3 protein: AVGSYEQY
J gene: TRBJ2-1; V gene: TRBV15; CDR3 protein: ATSHWTGGEITQF
J gene: TRBJ1-2; V gene: TRBV6-6; CDR3 protein: ASSQKAVRGYGYT
J gene: TRBJ1-2; V gene: TRBV28; CDR3 protein: ASSLTWDRGRSGYGYT
J gene: TRBJ1-4; V gene: TRBV9; CDR3 protein: ASSVTGGKEKLF
J gene: TRBJ2-4; V gene: TRBV2; CDR3 protein: ASSAGTSKNIQY
J gene: TRBJ2-2; V gene: TRBV9; CDR3 protein: ASSVLGTSAYTGELF
J gene: TRBJ1-5; V gene: TRBV7-8; CDR3 protein: ASSTVSNQPQH
J gene: TRBJ1-2; V gene: TRBV11-1; CDR3 protein: ASSHTGDRTPEGYT
J gene: TRBJ2-3; V gene: TRBV4-1; CDR3 protein: ASSRLTSGFTDTQY
J gene: TRBJ2-7; V gene: TRBV5-1; CDR3 protein: ASSFGRQGFDYEQY
J gene: TRBJ2-1; V gene: TRBV5-4; CDR3 protein: ASSLAGGGFYNEQF
J gene: TRBJ1-2; V gene: TRBV19; CDR3 protein: ASSIDPDSGVNGYT
J gene: TRBJ1-5; V gene: TRBV19; CDR3 protein: ASSRMGSNQPQH
J gene: TRBJ1-1; V gene: TRBV4-3; CDR3 protein: ASSQGIGRRVNTEAF
J gene: TRBJ1-2; V gene: TRBV5-1; CDR3 protein: ASSNTGDYGYT
J gene: TRBJ2-1; V gene: TRBV13; CDR3 protein: ASRLNLGRGSEQF
J gene: TRBJ2-3; V gene: TRBV6-4; CDR3 protein: ASSESRGGTDTQY
J gene: TRBJ1-1; V gene: TRBV6-5; CDR3 protein: ASSYSTGRRNTEAF
J gene: TRBJ1-3; V gene: TRBV6-6; CDR3 protein: ASKRQGAGNTIY
J gene: TRBJ2-5; V gene: TRBV4-1; CDR3 protein: ASSPGQGQETQY
J gene: TRBJ2-3; V gene: TRBV6-5; CDR3 protein: ASSQTSGGADTQY
J gene: TRBJ2-3; V gene: TRBV10-3; CDR3 protein: AIRPGGGSGTRSTDTQY
J gene: TRBJ1-1; V gene: TRBV19; CDR3 protein: ASSSLQGETEAF
J gene: TRBJ2-7; V gene: TRBV21-1; CDR3 protein: ASSKERFVAYEQY
J gene: TRBJ2-3; V gene: TRBV19; CDR3 protein: ASSIDRGADTQY
J gene: TRBJ1-5; V gene: TRBV5-4; CDR3 protein: ASSVGGRDPYSNQPQH
J gene: TRBJ2-5; V gene: TRBV7-6; CDR3 protein: ASRANGGARETQY
J gene: TRBJ1-2; V gene: TRBV5-1; CDR3 protein: ASSSGQGDHYGYT
J gene: TRBJ1-1; V gene: TRBV10-3; CDR3 protein: AIRPRAQDTEAF
J gene: TRBJ1-4; V gene: TRBV4-3; CDR3 protein: ASSQDPLDDEKLF
J gene: TRBJ1-2; V gene: TRBV2; CDR3 protein: ASSEGRGEGYT
J gene: TRBJ1-4; V gene: TRBV19; CDR3 protein: ASSLTGVTTQGEKLF
J gene: TRBJ2-1; V gene: TRBV14; CDR3 protein: ASKPGMERGASNEQF
J gene: TRBJ1-1; V gene: TRBV5-1; CDR3 protein: ASSWPRGATNTEAF
J gene: TRBJ1-4; V gene: TRBV19; CDR3 protein: ASSIPRTANEKLF
J gene: TRBJ2-1; V gene: TRBV20-1; CDR3 protein: SALRNEQF
J gene: TRBJ1-3; V gene: TRBV7-9; CDR3 protein: ASSPFDRHGNTIY
J gene: TRBJ1-1; V gene: TRBV9; CDR3 protein: ASSAGPGLQAF
J gene: TRBJ2-7; V gene: TRBV19; CDR3 protein: ASNPRLSSYEQY
J gene: TRBJ2-5; V gene: TRBV19; CDR3 protein: ASSPLDRGRETQY
J gene: TRBJ1-5; V gene: TRBV19; CDR3 protein: ASSMGKGQFNQPQH
J gene: TRBJ2-1; V gene: TRBV19; CDR3 protein: ASSIRGLSYNEQF
J gene: TRBJ1-5; V gene: TRBV12-5; CDR3 protein: ASGLGQTSNQPQH
J gene: TRBJ2-7; V gene: TRBV5-5; CDR3 protein: ASSFYRVSYEQY
J gene: TRBJ1-5; V gene: TRBV5-1; CDR3 protein: ASSFSGQGAEPQH
J gene: TRBJ1-2; V gene: TRBV6-2/TRBV6-3; CDR3 protein: ASSYGTVRYGYT
J gene: TRBJ1-2; V gene: TRBV7-9; CDR3 protein: ASSSHRSNYGYT
J gene: TRBJ2-5; V gene: TRBV5-4; CDR3 protein: ASSYSGIQETQY
J gene: TRBJ1-6; V gene: TRBV30; CDR3 protein: AWSPPGGLDSPLH